This TCR beta chain was sequenced in a study of circulating and synovial CD4+ cells in juvenile arthritis. This clone was seen a few times. Only in-frame clones appear in the TCRdb table, and some are missing; sequencing was by immunoSEQ multiplex PCR. This sample has roughly 32,000 clones, with nearly 95% found just once. The CDR3 length is 11 residues. Germline CDR1 and CDR2: MNHNY and SVGAGI (reference sequence). Trimming pared 6 bases from V and 9 bases from J, leaving 9 bases between. Specimen: CD4+ T cells from blood. The rearrangement uses TRBV6-6 and TRBJ1-5, with D unresolved. The clonotype comes from a human donor with juvenile idiopathic arthritis. CDR3 sequence (DNA): TGTGCCAGCAGCCCGGGTGGGCCCCAGCATTTT. Translated: CASSPGGPQHF.